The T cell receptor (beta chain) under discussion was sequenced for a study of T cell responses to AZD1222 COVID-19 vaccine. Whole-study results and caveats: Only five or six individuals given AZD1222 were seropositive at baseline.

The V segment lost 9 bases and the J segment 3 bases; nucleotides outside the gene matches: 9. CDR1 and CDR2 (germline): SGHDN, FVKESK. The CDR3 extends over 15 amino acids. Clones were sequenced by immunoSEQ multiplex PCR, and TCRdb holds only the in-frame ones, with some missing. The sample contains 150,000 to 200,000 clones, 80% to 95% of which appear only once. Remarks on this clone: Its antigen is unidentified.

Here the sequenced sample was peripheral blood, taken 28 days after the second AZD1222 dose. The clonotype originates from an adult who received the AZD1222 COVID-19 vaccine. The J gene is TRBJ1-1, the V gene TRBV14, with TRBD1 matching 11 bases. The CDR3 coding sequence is TGTGCCAGGGCCGGGACAGGGGGTGAGGACACTGAAGCTTTCTTT. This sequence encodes CARAGTGGEDTEAFF. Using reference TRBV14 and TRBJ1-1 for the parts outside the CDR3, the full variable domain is EAGVTQFPSHSVIEKGQTVTLRCDPISGHDNLYWYRRVMGKEIKFLLHFVKESKQDESGMPNNRFLAERTGGTYSTLKVQPAELEDSGVYFCARAGTGGEDTEAFFGQGTRLTVV.